These T cell receptor beta chains were read from a single sample in a study of cytomegalovirus exposure and HLA in healthy donors. Method: immunoSEQ multiplex PCR; TCRdb's copy keeps in-frame clones and lacks some. The table shows about 140,000 clones, with around four fifths occurring only once. The sequenced material came from PBMCs. These receptor sequences come from a woman aged 55-69 years in good health and CMV-seropositive. Each CDR3 is given with its conserved first and last residue. A D gene is named only where the DNA matches it firmly. Expanded clones are given a class, and other clones once, few, many or no size at all.

abundance,d_gene,j_gene,v_gene,CDR3nt,CDR3aa
-,-,TRBJ1-5,TRBV28,TGTGCCAGCTATAGCAATCAGCCCCAGCATTTT,CASYSNQPQHF
few,TRBD2,TRBJ2-1,TRBV10-2,TGCGCCAGCAGTTTAGCGGGGACGGGGAATGAGCAGTTCTTC,CASSLAGTGNEQFF
-,TRBD1,TRBJ2-5,TRBV5-1,TGCGCCAGCAGCTCCGGGACAGAAGAGACCCAGTACTTC,CASSSGTEETQYF
once,-,TRBJ2-7,TRBV7-2,TGTGCCAGCAGCTTAGATCGGGACTCAGCCTACGAGCAGTACTTC,CASSLDRDSAYEQYF
-,TRBD2,TRBJ2-1,TRBV7-9,TGTGCCAGCGCCGAGTTAGCGGGAGATCATGAGCAGTTCTTC,CASAELAGDHEQFF
-,TRBD2,TRBJ2-7,TRBV5-4,TGTGCCAGCAGCAGGGGACTAGCGGGAGGTACCGAGCAGTACTTC,CASSRGLAGGTEQYF
once,TRBD1,TRBJ2-7,TRBV28,TGTGCCAGCTGTGGACAGGGGATCTCCTACGAGCAGTACTTC,CASCGQGISYEQYF
-,TRBD1,TRBJ1-2,TRBV4-1,TGCGCCAGCAGCCAAGCTTGGACAGGTCGAGGCTACACCTTC,CASSQAWTGRGYTF
-,TRBD1,TRBJ1-2,TRBV18,TGTGCCAGCTCACCGCTAGACAGGGCCGGTGGCTACACCTTC,CASSPLDRAGGYTF
once,-,TRBJ2-5,TRBV7-8,TGTGCCAGCAGCGCCTACAGGGCGTCCCAAGAGACCCAGTACTTC,CASSAYRASQETQYF
-,-,TRBJ2-7,TRBV29-1,TGCAGCGTTGGTTCGGGACAAGAATACTACGAGCAGTACTTC,CSVGSGQEYYEQYF
many,TRBD1,TRBJ2-7,TRBV4-3,TGCGCCAGCAGCCAAGATCGGGACAGACCCTACGAGCAGTACTTC,CASSQDRDRPYEQYF
-,-,TRBJ1-2,TRBV7-9,TGTGCCAGCAGCTTAAATTCTATCAGCCAGGATGGCTACACCTTC,CASSLNSISQDGYTF
-,TRBD1,TRBJ1-4,TRBV29-1,TGCAGCGTTCAGCCTCTTGGACAGGGACGGGAAAAACTGTTTTTT,CSVQPLGQGREKLFF
-,TRBD2,TRBJ2-1,TRBV27,TGTGCCAGCAGTTTCGGACTAGCGGGAGCGGTCTACAATGAGCAGTTCTTC,CASSFGLAGAVYNEQFF
-,-,TRBJ2-7,TRBV13,TGTGCCAGCCAGAGGGAGGAGGGCGAGCAGTACTTC,CASQREEGEQYF
-,TRBD2,TRBJ2-1,TRBV6-5,TGTGCCAGCAAACTAGCGGCTGACTACAATGAGCAGTTCTTC,CASKLAADYNEQFF
-,-,TRBJ2-7,TRBV5-8,TGTGCCAGCAGCTTGAAACTGGGAGCCTACGAGCAGTACTTC,CASSLKLGAYEQYF
once,-,TRBJ2-7,TRBV6-5,TGTGCCAGCAGGGCGAGGGGGAGCTCCTACGAGCAGTACTTC,CASRARGSSYEQYF
-,-,TRBJ1-1,TRBV14,TGTGCCAGCAGCCAAGATCTAGTGCCTACGCGCGAAGCTTTCTTT,CASSQDLVPTREAFF
-,-,TRBJ1-2,TRBV30,TGTGCCTGGAGTGTAGCAGGGGCTATGTATGGCTACACCTTC,CAWSVAGAMYGYTF
-,-,TRBJ2-2,TRBV27,TGTGCCAGCAGTCCCCGACATTCAGGGGAGCTGTTTTTT,CASSPRHSGELFF
-,-,TRBJ2-2,TRBV7-2,TGTGCCAGCAGCTTCTCTTGGGTCCAGGTATTGGGCACCGGGGAGCTGTTTTTT,CASSFSWVQVLGTGELFF
-,TRBD2,TRBJ2-1,TRBV5-4,TGTGCCAGCAGTAGGACTAGCGGGTCTAACAATGAGCAGTTCTTC,CASSRTSGSNNEQFF
few,-,TRBJ2-1,TRBV5-1,TGCGCCAGCAGCTCGGAGCTGGCGAACAATGAGCAGTTCTTC,CASSSELANNEQFF
-,-,TRBJ2-7,TRBV25-1,TGTGCCAGCATCGGGGGTAGACCACCTTTTTTATCCGAAGAGCAGTACTTC,CASIGGRPPFLSEEQYF
few,-,TRBJ2-1,TRBV7-8,TGTGCCAGCAGCTTCGTCCCGCTAGCTACCTACAATGAGCAGTTCTTC,CASSFVPLATYNEQFF
-,TRBD2,TRBJ2-2,TRBV6-1,TGTGCCAGCAGTGGCACAGGGACTAGCGGGAGTCGTTCTAACACCGGGGAGCTGTTTTTT,CASSGTGTSGSRSNTGELFF
-,TRBD2,TRBJ2-1,TRBV5-8,TGTGCCAGCAGAAACCCGGGACTAGCGGCCTCCTACAATGAGCAGTTCTTC,CASRNPGLAASYNEQFF
-,-,TRBJ1-4,TRBV21-1,TGTGCCAGCAGCAGGGCCCTTGGAACGGAGGCAACTAATGAAAAACTGTTTTTT,CASSRALGTEATNEKLFF
-,-,TRBJ2-2,TRBV7-6,TGTGCCAGCAGCTCCCGGGTGGGTGGCACCGGGGAGCTGTTTTTT,CASSSRVGGTGELFF
-,-,TRBJ2-3,TRBV18,TGTGCCAGCTCACCAGTTGGGCGCACAGATACGCAGTATTTT,CASSPVGRTDTQYF
-,TRBD2,TRBJ2-1,TRBV7-9,TGTGCCAGCAGCCACGGGAGGGCCGGTGAGCAGTTCTTC,CASSHGRAGEQFF
-,TRBD1,TRBJ2-7,TRBV28,TGTGCCAGCAGTCCTGTTGACAGGGGCCACTACGAGCAGTACTTC,CASSPVDRGHYEQYF
few,-,TRBJ2-5,TRBV5-1,TGCGCCTCGAAAGGGGGAGAGGAGACCCAGTACTTC,CASKGGEETQYF
-,-,TRBJ1-4,TRBV29-1,TGCAGCGTTAGCCAGGGAGAAAAACTGTTTTTT,CSVSQGEKLFF
-,-,TRBJ2-1,TRBV7-3,TGTGCCAGCAGCGCGGCCCCAGGGTTCGATGAGCAGTTCTTC,CASSAAPGFDEQFF
-,TRBD2,TRBJ2-3,TRBV6-6,TGTGCCAGCAGTTTAGCGGGAGGCCCCACAGATACGCAGTATTTT,CASSLAGGPTDTQYF
-,-,TRBJ2-7,TRBV14,TGTGCCAGCAGCCAAGCAGGTGGCAGGGTCAACGAGCAGTACTTC,CASSQAGGRVNEQYF
-,-,TRBJ2-7,TRBV30,TGTGCCTGGAGTGTAGCTCAAAACTACGAGCAGTACTTC,CAWSVAQNYEQYF
-,TRBD2,TRBJ2-1,TRBV4-3,TGCGCCAGCAGCCCGACTAGCGGGGGACCACAACCCCAGTTCTTC,CASSPTSGGPQPQFF
-,TRBD2,TRBJ2-1,TRBV6-5,TGTGCCAGCAGTTCGGGACTAGCGGGAGTAGGGGTTATGCAGTTCTTC,CASSSGLAGVGVMQFF
-,-,TRBJ2-5,TRBV18,TGTGCCAGCTCACCACGGCAGGAAGAGACCCAGTACTTC,CASSPRQEETQYF
-,TRBD2,TRBJ2-7,TRBV5-4,TGTGCCAGCAGACTCCTAGCGGGAGGGTCGTACGAGCAGTACTTC,CASRLLAGGSYEQYF
-,TRBD2,TRBJ2-1,TRBV5-6,TGTGCCAGCAGCTTGCGACTAGCGGATGAGCAGTTCTTC,CASSLRLADEQFF
-,-,TRBJ1-2,TRBV30,TGTGCCCGTCAGGTTAACTATGGCTACACCTTC,CARQVNYGYTF